One sample yielded the 15 T cell receptor beta chains listed below, sequenced in a study of T cell responses to AZD1222 COVID-19 vaccine. Only in-frame clones appear in the TCRdb table, and some are missing; sequencing was by immunoSEQ multiplex PCR. In the table there are 90,000 to 150,000 clones, about 90% of which are singletons. Sequenced here: peripheral blood, sampled 28 days after the second AZD1222 dose. These receptors originate from an adult who received the AZD1222 COVID-19 vaccine.

The chain links TRBV4-1 to TRBJ1-6; D remains ambiguous. The CDR3 covers 13 residues. Germline V CDR1 and CDR2: MGHRA, YSYEKL. The V and J ends lost 5 bases and 10 bases respectively, with 12 bases between them. The CDR3 region has the DNA TGCGCCAGCAGCGGAACCACTAGATCACCCCTCCACTTT. Encoded protein: CASSGTTRSPLHF.

The gene calls are TRBV4-1 and TRBJ1-1; no firm D call. Trimming cost V 4 bases and J 4 bases, with 19 bases left between them. Germline lookup yields CDR1 MGHRA and CDR2 YSYEKL. The CDR3 is 16 residues long. The CDR3 sequence is CASSRIEKVGITEAFF. As DNA, the CDR3 is TGCGCCAGCAGCCGAATAGAAAAGGTGGGGATCACTGAAGCTTTCTTT.

This rearrangement joins TRBV12-3 or TRBV12-4 to TRBJ2-1; D gene ambiguous. The CDR3 totals 12 residues. V lost 7 bases, J lost 7 bases, and 11 bases lay in between. CDR3 loop: CASNLGPNEQFF. CDR3 nucleotides: TGTGCCAGCAACCTAGGTCCTAATGAGCAGTTCTTC.

The gene calls are TRBV4-1 and TRBJ1-5; unclear D gene. Germline CDR1 and CDR2: MGHRA and YSYEKL. V was trimmed by 1 base and J by 0 bases, leaving 10 bases between them. There are 16 residues in the CDR3. The CDR3 nucleotides are TGCGCCAGCAGCCAAGTTGCAGGCATTAGCAATCAGCCCCAGCATTTT. This encodes CASSQVAGISNQPQHF.

The chain combines TRBV19 with TRBJ1-2; 8 bases align to TRBD1. The germline CDR1 and CDR2 sequences are LNHDA and SQIVND (reference sequence). V was pared by 5 bases and J by 8 bases, with 13 bases of the junction left unmatched. The length of the CDR3 is 15 residues. In DNA form, the CDR3 reads TGTGCCAGTAGTGTCCAGGGGGCGCTTCTCTTCGGCTACACCTTC. Protein sequence: CASSVQGALLFGYTF.

This clone occurred a few times. This rearrangement joins TRBV5-1 to TRBJ2-1; a weak D match, TRBD2 (6 bases). The germline CDR1 and CDR2 sequences are SGHRS and YFSETQ. The CDR3 runs 15 residues. The V gene lost 6 bases and the J gene lost 3 bases, with 16 bases spanning the gap. Written as DNA, the CDR3 is TGCGCCAGCACCGAGAATAGCGGCGTCTACAATGAGCAGTTCTTC. It specifies CASTENSGVYNEQFF.

The chain uses TRBV4-2 and TRBJ1-2; TRBD1 is a possible D gene (5 bases). V shed 3 bases and J shed 4 bases, with 18 bases lying between them. The CDR3 consists of 16 residues. Germline V lookup: CDR1 LGHNA, CDR2 YNFKEQ. The CDR3, as DNA: TGTGCCAGCAGCCAGTCCCAGGACATCTCCTCCTATGGCTACACCTTC. It yields the protein CASSQSQDISSYGYTF.

The chain combines TRBV3-1 (or the pseudogene TRBV3-2) with TRBJ2-4; no clear D gene. V was trimmed by 0 bases and J by 4 bases, leaving 16 bases between them. The germline V gene has CDR1 LGHDT and CDR2 YNNKEL (reference sequence). There are 17 residues in the CDR3. CDR3 loop: CASSQDRSPARKNIQYF. Written as DNA, the CDR3 is TGTGCCAGCAGCCAAGATAGGTCCCCGGCGCGGAAAAACATTCAGTACTTC.

The chain is built from TRBV18 and TRBJ2-7; D unresolved. Trimming took off 3 bases at V and 2 bases at J, with 11 bases between the two ends. The CDR3 length is 14 residues. The germline CDR1 and CDR2 sequences are KGHSH and LQKENI. The DNA for the CDR3 is TGTGCCAGCTCACCGGCTGGCTCTACCTACGAGCAGTACTTC. This codes for CASSPAGSTYEQYF.

The CDR3: CASSSPRDEQYF. The CDR3 coding sequence is TGTGCCAGCAGTTCACCCCGGGACGAGCAGTACTTC. The chain combines TRBV27 with TRBJ2-7; D call uncertain. From germline, CDR1 is MNHEY and CDR2 SMNVEV (reference sequence). V shed 4 bases and J shed 5 bases, with 9 bases lying between them. This CDR3 contains 12 residues.

The V and J genes are TRBV28 and TRBJ2-3, with D possibly being TRBD1 (5 bases). V was clipped by 10 bases and J by 0 bases, with 20 bases between them. Germline values: CDR1 MDHEN, CDR2 SYDVKM. The CDR3 sequence is 16 residues long. The CDR3: CATPPLGVPSTDTQYF. The DNA for the CDR3 is TGTGCCACCCCTCCCCTAGGGGTCCCCAGCACAGATACGCAGTATTTT.

The V call is TRBV5-1, the J call TRBJ2-4; 12 nucleotides align to TRBD2. This CDR3 is 17 amino acids long. From germline, CDR1 is SGHRS and CDR2 YFSETQ. V trimming: 0 bases; J trimming: 8 bases; junction bases outside the gene matches: 9. CDR3 sequence reads: CASSLVPSGGAEDIQYF. The CDR3 coding sequence is TGCGCCAGCAGCTTGGTGCCTAGCGGGGGGGCCGAGGACATTCAGTACTTC.

The chain's CDR3 is CASSLAVRADTQYF. CDR3 nucleotides: TGTGCCAGCAGCTTAGCGGTTCGCGCAGATACGCAGTATTTT. The chain has TRBV5-4 and TRBJ2-3; a weak D match, TRBD2 (5 bases). V lost 2 bases to trimming and J lost 4 bases, with 11 bases between them. The CDR3 has 14 amino acids. The germline CDR1 and CDR2 sequences are SGHNT and YYREEE (reference sequence).

The V and J genes are TRBV7-2 and TRBJ2-3, with D maybe TRBD1 (6 bases). Germline V gives CDR1 SGHTA, CDR2 FQGNSA. The CDR3 totals 14 residues. V lost 3 bases and J 4 bases, leaving 11 bases between the germline ends. CDR3 DNA: TGTGCCAGCAGCTTTCAGGGGAGACCAGATACGCAGTATTTT. This gives the protein CASSFQGRPDTQYF.

This clone was counted a single time. The rearrangement links TRBV3-1 (or the pseudogene TRBV3-2) to TRBJ2-4, with 7 positions matching TRBD1. CDR3 size: 19 residues. Trimming at V came to 2 bases and at J to 6 bases, leaving 19 bases not matched to a gene. CDR1 and CDR2 (germline): LGHDT, YNNKEL (reference sequence). DNA of the CDR3: TGTGCCAGCAGCCAAAGAACCGATATCCTGGACAGGCGAGGAAACATTCAGTACTTC. Protein: CASSQRTDILDRRGNIQYF.